Following are 9 T cell receptor beta chains from one sample sequenced in a study of blood T cell repertoires in COVID-19. Here immunoSEQ multiplex PCR was the method, and the copy in TCRdb shows in-frame clones only, minus some. The data show roughly 250,000 clones, 80% to 85% seen once. Source material: peripheral blood. These receptors were obtained from a woman aged 60-70 years with active or convalescent COVID-19.

The rearrangement uses TRBV6-5 and TRBJ2-4; 8 bases are shared with TRBD1. The CDR3 is made up of 14 amino acids. Germline V gene sequence: CDR1 MNHEY, CDR2 SVGAGI. Trimming took 6 bases from V and 3 from J; bases not matched to a gene: 4. The CDR3 sequence is CASRGQVLKNIQYF. The CDR3 region has the DNA TGTGCCAGCAGGGGACAGGTGCTCAAAAACATTCAGTACTTC.

The V and J genes are TRBV27 and TRBJ1-2; 7 bases are a match to TRBD1. This CDR3 has 13 amino acids. Losses at the gene ends were 5 bases for V and 4 bases for J; bases not matched to a gene: 4. In germline, CDR1 is MNHEY, CDR2 SMNVEV (reference sequence). CDR3 residues: CASSMTGTYGYTF. For the CDR3, the DNA is TGTGCCAGCAGTATGACAGGGACCTATGGCTACACCTTC.

The chain uses TRBV5-1 and TRBJ2-5, with 7 bases lining up with TRBD2. Germline CDR1 is SGHRS and CDR2 is YFSETQ. V lost 0 bases, J lost 2 bases, and 7 bases stayed unmatched. The CDR3 sequence is 16 residues long. This chain's CDR3 is CASSLAQQGGQETQYF. The CDR3 nucleotides read TGCGCCAGCAGCTTGGCCCAGCAGGGAGGGCAAGAGACCCAGTACTTC.

The chain carries TRBV25-1 and TRBJ2-6, with D unresolved. The V gene's germline CDR1 is MGHDK and CDR2 SYGVNS. The CDR3 runs 13 residues. The V end was cut by 8 bases, the J end by 0 bases, with 5 bases between. For the CDR3, the DNA is TGTGCCAGCTTCCTCTCTGGGGCCAACGTCCTGACTTTC. This gives the protein CASFLSGANVLTF.

The genes are TRBV6-1 and TRBJ1-2, with 7 bases matching TRBD1. The CDR3 totals 17 residues. CDR1 is MNHNS, CDR2 SASEGT, per germline. J gave up 7 bases and V 1 base, and 15 bases lay outside the gene matches. For the CDR3, the DNA is TGTGCCAGCAGTGAAGGGGCCCTACAGGGGCAGCGGGTTGGCTACACCTTC. This sequence encodes CASSEGALQGQRVGYTF.

CDR3 DNA sequence: TGTGCCAGTAGTGCGCAGGGGAGAAGACATGGCTACACCTTC. Translation gives CASSAQGRRHGYTF. V and J are TRBV19 and TRBJ1-2, with D perhaps TRBD1 (6 bases). Looked up from germline, CDR1 is LNHDA and CDR2 is SQIVND (reference sequence). This CDR3 has 14 amino acids. The V end was cut by 5 bases, the J end by 6 bases, with 16 bases between.

The V call is TRBV27, the J call TRBJ2-6; 10 nucleotides line up with TRBD1. Germline CDR1 reads MNHEY; CDR2 reads SMNVEV (reference sequence). The CDR3 sequence is 18 residues long. With V trimmed by 0 bases and J by 2 bases, 4 bases remained unmatched. CDR3 protein: CASSLSIGQGAGANVLTF. The DNA for the CDR3 is TGTGCCAGCAGTTTATCAATAGGACAGGGGGCTGGGGCCAACGTCCTGACTTTC.

The chain employs TRBV19 and TRBJ1-1, with 7 bases matching TRBD1. The germline V gene has CDR1 LNHDA and CDR2 SQIVND (reference sequence). This CDR3 is built from 15 residues. The junction had 7 bases not matched to a gene; V was cut back by 6 bases and J by 0 bases. The chain's CDR3 is CASRATGTVNTEAFF. For the CDR3, the DNA is TGTGCCAGTAGGGCTACCGGGACAGTGAACACTGAAGCTTTCTTT.

The gene calls are TRBV6-5 and TRBJ1-1; D is ambiguous. CDR1 is MNHEY, CDR2 SVGAGI, per germline. The CDR3 sequence is 13 residues long. Trimming removed 2 bases at V and 3 bases at J, with 7 bases between. CDR3 protein: CASSYTPDTEAFF. As DNA, the CDR3 is TGTGCCAGCAGTTACACACCCGACACTGAAGCTTTCTTT.